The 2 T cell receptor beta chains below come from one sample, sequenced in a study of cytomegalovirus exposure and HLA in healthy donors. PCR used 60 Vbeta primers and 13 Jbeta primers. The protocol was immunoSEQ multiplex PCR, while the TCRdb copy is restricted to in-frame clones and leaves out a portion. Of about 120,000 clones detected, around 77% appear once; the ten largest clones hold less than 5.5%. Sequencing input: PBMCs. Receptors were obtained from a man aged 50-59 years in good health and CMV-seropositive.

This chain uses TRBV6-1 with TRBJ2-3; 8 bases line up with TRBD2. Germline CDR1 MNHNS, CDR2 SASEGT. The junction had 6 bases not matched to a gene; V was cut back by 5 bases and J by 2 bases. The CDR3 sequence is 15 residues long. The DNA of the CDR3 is TGTGCCAGCAGTCGGACTAGCCTCTACACAGATACGCAGTATTTT. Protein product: CASSRTSLYTDTQYF.

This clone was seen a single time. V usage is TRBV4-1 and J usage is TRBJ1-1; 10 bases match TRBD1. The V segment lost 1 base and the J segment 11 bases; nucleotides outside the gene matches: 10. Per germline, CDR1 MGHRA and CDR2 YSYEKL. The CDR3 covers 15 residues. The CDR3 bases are TGCGCCAGCAGCCAAGCCCTTGACAGGGGGCGCACGGCTTTCTTT. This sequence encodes CASSQALDRGRTAFF.